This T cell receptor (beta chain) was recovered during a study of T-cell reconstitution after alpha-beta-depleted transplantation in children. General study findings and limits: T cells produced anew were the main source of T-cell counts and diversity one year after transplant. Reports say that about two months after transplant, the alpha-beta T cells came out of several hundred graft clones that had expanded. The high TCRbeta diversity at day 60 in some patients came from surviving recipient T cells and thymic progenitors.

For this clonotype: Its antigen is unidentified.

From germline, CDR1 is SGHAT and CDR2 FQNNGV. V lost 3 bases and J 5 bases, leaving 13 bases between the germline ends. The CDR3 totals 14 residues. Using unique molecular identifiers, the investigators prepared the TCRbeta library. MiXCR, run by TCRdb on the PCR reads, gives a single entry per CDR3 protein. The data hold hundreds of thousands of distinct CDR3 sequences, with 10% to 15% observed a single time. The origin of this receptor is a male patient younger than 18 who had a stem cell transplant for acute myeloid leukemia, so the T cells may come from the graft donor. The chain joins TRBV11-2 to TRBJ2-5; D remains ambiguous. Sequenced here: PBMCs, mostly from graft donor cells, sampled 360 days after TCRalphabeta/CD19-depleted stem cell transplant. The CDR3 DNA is TGTGCCAGCAGCTTCGTTGTTGGTGGGGAGACCCAGTACTTC. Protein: CASSFVVGGETQYF.